This note documents a single T cell receptor (beta chain) sequence. The V segment lost 9 bases and the J segment 1 base; nucleotides outside the gene matches: 8. The CDR3 runs 15 residues. CDR1 is LNHDA, CDR2 SQIVND, per germline (reference sequence). This sample was taken from a study of PD-1 blockade in mismatch repair-deficient tumors. This table comes from immunoSEQ multiplex PCR, and its TCRdb copy is limited to in-frame clones, with some not included. The data show 130,000 or so clones, 85% to 90% seen once. This chain links TRBV19 with TRBJ2-3; 9 bases are shared with TRBD1. The TCR comes from an adult with mismatch repair-deficient cancer. Material: peripheral blood, obtained 44 weeks after starting pembrolizumab. CDR3 coding DNA: TGTGCCAGCCGAGGGACAGGGACTGGCACAGATACGCAGTATTTT. It specifies CASRGTGTGTDTQYF. The full variable domain, completed using reference TRBV19 and TRBJ2-3, is DGGITQSPKYLFRKEGQNVTLSCEQNLNHDAMYWYRQDPGQGLRLIYYSQIVNDFQKGDIAEGYSVSREKKESFPLTVTSAQKNPTAFYLCASRGTGTGTDTQYFGPGTRLTVL.